One T cell receptor (beta chain) is described in this entry. What it binds is not known. TCRdb's copy holds only in-frame clones and misses some; the assay was immunoSEQ multiplex PCR. This table holds some 65,000 clones, about 72% found once. This entry comes from a study of vaccination effects on CD4 cells after COVID-19. Sequencing was preceded by expansion of antigen-specific CD4+ T cells with viral peptide pools in the ViraFEST assay. Scientists isolated CD4+ T cells after an approximately 9-day culture period ended. Nucleocapsid antibodies stayed negative before and after vaccination, showing no earlier SARS-CoV-2 infection. Each culture had half its medium swapped for IL-2 medium on days 3 and 7. The CDR3 is 15 amino acids. Germline V gene data show CDR1 as SQVTM and CDR2 as ANQGSEA. Trimming took off 4 bases at V and 0 bases at J, with 10 bases between the two ends.

The V and J genes are TRBV29-1 and TRBJ1-6, with no clear D. The clonotype was recovered from a human donor who received a COVID-19 vaccine. This specimen was CD4+ T cells from PBMCs cultured with HCoV-NL63 spike peptides, taken before COVID-19 vaccination. This CDR3 reads CSVAASSSYNSPLHF. The CDR3 DNA follows: TGCAGCGTTGCGGCCTCGAGCTCCTATAATTCACCCCTCCACTTT. The full variable domain, in which reference TRBV29-1 and TRBJ1-6 provide the parts outside the CDR3, is SAVISQKPSRDICQRGTSLTIQCQVDSQVTMMFWYRQQPGQSLTLIATANQGSEATYESGFVIDKFPISRPNLTFSTLTVSNMSPEDSSIYLCSVAASSSYNSPLHFGNGTRLTVT.